This record looks at one T cell receptor beta chain sequence and its context. As yet, its antigen is unknown. The template was genomic DNA from peripheral blood, not RNA. TRB rearrangements spanning V, D and J were amplified using mixed TRB-A/B primers. TCRdb ran MiXCR on the multiplex PCR reads and lists one entry per CDR3 protein. There are fewer than 20,000 distinct CDR3 sequences in the sample; approximately 46% occur only once, and 10% lies in the top ten. The data stem from a study of T cell repertoires in aging, cancer and after chemotherapy. Study-level information: Donors were grouped into six age bands spanning 30 or younger through 70 or older. Clear clonal overlap appeared across healthy donor samples taken over several months to years. Study results and limitations: Rebound thymic output was suggested by rising median generation probability during chemotherapy in each cancer cohort. No conclusions about immunological memory after chemotherapy can be drawn from the repertoire data.

V was clipped by 5 bases and J by 4 bases, with 8 bases between them. From germline, CDR1 is PRHDT and CDR2 FYEKMQ (reference sequence). The CDR3 contains 12 residues. The V and J genes are TRBV13 and TRBJ1-2, with a possible D match to TRBD1 (5 bases). Sequenced: blood. The sequence derives from a human donor in good health. The CDR3 protein is CASSLGRYGYTF. The CDR3 DNA sequence: TGTGCCAGCAGCCTGGGACGCTATGGCTACACCTTC.